The sequence of this TCR beta chain was determined in a study of shared clonotypes between healthy human individuals. Sequencing used immunoSEQ multiplex PCR; TCRdb keeps in-frame clones, though not all of them. The sample has more than 2 million clones, roughly 95% seen once; the top ten hold roughly 1.7%. The naive CD8 fraction comprised CD45RO-negative cells positively selected for CCR7 and excluded terminally differentiated effector memory CD45RA+ cells. V was pared by 11 bases and J by 3 bases, with 6 bases of the junction left unmatched. The germline V gene has CDR1 MNHNY and CDR2 SVGAGI (reference sequence). The CDR3 totals 13 residues.

V usage is TRBV6-6 and J usage is TRBJ2-2, with TRBD2 matching over 7 bases. What was sequenced was naive CD8+ T cells from PBMCs. The receptor was derived from a young man in good health. Some clones in this sample may be carry-over from other donors' samples. This chain's CDR3 is CAGRELDTGELFF. The CDR3 DNA reads as TGTGCCGGGCGGGAGTTGGACACCGGGGAGCTGTTTTTT.